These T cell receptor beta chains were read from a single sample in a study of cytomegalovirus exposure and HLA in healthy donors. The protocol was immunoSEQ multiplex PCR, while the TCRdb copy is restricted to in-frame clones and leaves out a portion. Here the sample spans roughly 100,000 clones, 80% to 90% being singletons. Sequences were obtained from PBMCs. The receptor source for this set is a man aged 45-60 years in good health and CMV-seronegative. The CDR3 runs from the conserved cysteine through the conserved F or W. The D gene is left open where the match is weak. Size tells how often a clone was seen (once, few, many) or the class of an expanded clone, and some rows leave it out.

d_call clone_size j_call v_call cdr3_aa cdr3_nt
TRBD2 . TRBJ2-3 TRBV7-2 CASSWVGGADTQYF TGTGCCAGCAGCTGGGTCGGGGGGGCAGATACGCAGTATTTT
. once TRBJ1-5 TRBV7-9 CASSLERQGNYGNQPQHF TGTGCCAGCAGCCTCGAACGCCAGGGAAATTATGGCAATCAGCCCCAGCATTTT
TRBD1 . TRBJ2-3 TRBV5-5 CASGRDRGSDTQYF TGTGCCAGCGGCCGGGACAGGGGATCAGATACGCAGTATTTT
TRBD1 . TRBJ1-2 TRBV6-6 CASVGTGDIYGYTF TGTGCCAGCGTTGGGACAGGGGACATCTATGGCTACACCTTC
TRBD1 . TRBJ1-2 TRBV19 CASSVQGAGYGYTF TGTGCCAGTAGTGTACAGGGGGCAGGCTATGGCTACACCTTC
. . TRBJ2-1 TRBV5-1 CASSFRDTYNEQFF TGCGCCAGCAGCTTCCGGGACACATACAATGAGCAGTTCTTC
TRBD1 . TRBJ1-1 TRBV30 CAWDSGTGRTEAFF TGTGCCTGGGATTCCGGGACAGGGAGGACTGAAGCTTTCTTT
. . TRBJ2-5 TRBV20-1 CSAQLEETQYF TGCAGTGCTCAGCTAGAAGAGACCCAGTACTTC
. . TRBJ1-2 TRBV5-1 CASSLGTGQNYGYTF TGCGCCAGCAGCTTGGGTACGGGACAAAACTATGGCTACACCTTC
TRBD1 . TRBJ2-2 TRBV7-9 CASSLAQGQGAGELFF TGTGCCAGCAGCTTAGCGCAGGGACAGGGAGCGGGGGAGCTGTTTTTT
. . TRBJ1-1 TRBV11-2 CASSFSHLNTEAFF TGTGCCAGCAGCTTCTCCCACTTGAACACTGAAGCTTTCTTT
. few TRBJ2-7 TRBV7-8 CASSLASSYEQYF TGTGCCAGCAGCTTAGCGAGCTCCTACGAGCAGTACTTC
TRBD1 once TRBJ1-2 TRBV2 CASSPTQGADGYTF TGTGCCAGCAGTCCTACTCAGGGGGCGGATGGCTACACCTTC
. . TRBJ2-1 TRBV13 CASTFGGAGNEQFF TGTGCCAGCACCTTTGGGGGGGCGGGGAATGAGCAGTTCTTC
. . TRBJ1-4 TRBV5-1 CASSLGQGGDEKLFF TGCGCCAGCAGCTTGGGCCAGGGCGGGGATGAAAAACTGTTTTTT
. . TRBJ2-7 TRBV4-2 CASTVAISSYEQYF TGTGCCAGCACCGTAGCGATAAGCTCCTACGAGCAGTACTTC
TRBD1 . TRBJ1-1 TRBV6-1 CACWTGFMNTEAFF TGTGCCTGCTGGACAGGGTTCATGAACACTGAAGCTTTCTTT
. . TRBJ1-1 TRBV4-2 CASSPQGRRTEAFF TGTGCCAGCAGCCCGCAAGGGCGGAGGACTGAAGCTTTCTTT
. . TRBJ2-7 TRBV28 CASRHGLAGEQYF TGTGCCAGCAGACACGGACTTGCCGGGGAGCAGTACTTC
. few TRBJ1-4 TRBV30 CAWSQPRTTNEKLFF TGTGCCTGGAGTCAACCTAGGACAACTAATGAAAAACTGTTTTTT
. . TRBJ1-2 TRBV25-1 CASSDVGGYGYTF TGTGCCAGCAGTGACGTAGGGGGCTATGGCTACACCTTC
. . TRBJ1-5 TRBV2 CASSLDSYQPQHF TGTGCCAGCAGTTTGGACAGCTATCAGCCCCAGCATTTT
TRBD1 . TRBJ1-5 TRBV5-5 CASSWGQGGSNQPQHF TGTGCCAGCAGCTGGGGACAGGGAGGAAGCAATCAGCCCCAGCATTTT
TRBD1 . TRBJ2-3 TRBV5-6 CASSLTGDGDTQYF TGTGCCAGCAGCTTGACAGGGGATGGGGATACGCAGTATTTT
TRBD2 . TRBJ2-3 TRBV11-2 CASSRRVRGGITDTQYF TGTGCCAGCAGCCGGCGCGTCCGCGGGGGGATCACAGATACGCAGTATTTT
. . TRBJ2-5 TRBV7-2 CASSQIQRAKTQYF TGTGCCAGCAGCCAGATACAGAGGGCAAAGACCCAGTACTTC
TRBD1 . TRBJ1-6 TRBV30 CATSDGRGPYSPLHF TGTGCAACCTCTGATGGCAGGGGGCCTTATTCACCCCTCCACTTT
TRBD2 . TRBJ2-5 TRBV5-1 CASSPQTSGEETQYF TGCGCCAGCAGCCCCCAGACTAGCGGGGAAGAGACCCAGTACTTC
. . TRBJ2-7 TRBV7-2 CASSRSTSSYEQYF TGTGCCAGCAGCCGTTCAACTAGCTCCTACGAGCAGTACTTC
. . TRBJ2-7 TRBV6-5 CASKKGYEQYF TGTGCCAGCAAGAAGGGGTACGAGCAGTACTTC
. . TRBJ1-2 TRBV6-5 CASSSGVGYTF TGTGCCAGCAGCTCAGGGGTTGGCTACACCTTC
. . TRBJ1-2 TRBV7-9 CASSSQGGYTF TGTGCCAGCAGCTCGCAGGGGGGCTACACCTTC
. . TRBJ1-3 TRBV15 CATSRDPGSGNTIYF TGTGCCACCAGCAGAGATCCCGGCTCTGGAAACACCATATATTTT
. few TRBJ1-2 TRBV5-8 CASSLAGGNTF TGTGCCAGCAGCTTGGCCGGGGGAAACACCTTC
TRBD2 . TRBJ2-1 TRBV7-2 CASSLATLAGAGREQFF TGTGCCAGCAGCTTAGCGACACTAGCGGGGGCCGGTAGGGAGCAGTTCTTC
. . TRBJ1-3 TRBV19 CASGIPGGGNTIYF TGTGCCAGCGGGATTCCTGGCGGTGGAAACACCATATATTTT
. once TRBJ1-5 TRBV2 CASSELGGSNQPQHF TGTGCCAGCAGTGAACTCGGCGGCAGCAATCAGCCCCAGCATTTT
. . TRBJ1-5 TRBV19 CASATSGQNLNQPQHF TGTGCCAGTGCCACCTCGGGACAAAACCTCAATCAGCCCCAGCATTTT